Shown below are 30 T cell receptor beta chains from a single sample sequenced in a study of T cells in narcolepsy. Only in-frame clones appear in the TCRdb table, and some are missing; sequencing was by immunoSEQ multiplex PCR. In the table there are roughly 35,000 clones, 80% of which are singletons. The sequencing input was memory (CD45RA-) CD4+ T cells from blood. All receptors come from a human donor in good health.

This chain links TRBV5-1 with TRBJ2-5, with 11 nucleotides matching TRBD1. The CDR3 consists of 16 residues. Germline V CDR1 and CDR2: SGHRS, YFSETQ. V shed 2 bases, J shed 5 bases, and the junction held 8 bases outside the gene matches. The DNA of the CDR3 is TGCGCCAGCAGCTTTACCGGGACAGGGGGACGCGAGACCCAGTACTTC. Protein: CASSFTGTGGRETQYF.

This clone was recorded a few times. This chain connects TRBV2 to TRBJ1-1; a possible D gene is TRBD1 (6 bases). CDR1 is SNHLY and CDR2 is FYNNEI in the germline V gene. V lost 6 bases to trimming and J lost 2 bases, with 13 bases between them. The CDR3 loop spans 14 amino acids. CDR3 sequence (DNA): TGTGCCAGCAGAAGCAGGGGAGGCAACACTGAAGCTTTCTTT. It yields the protein CASRSRGGNTEAFF.

J is TRBJ2-5 and V is TRBV4-3, with D perhaps matching TRBD1 (6 bases). Germline-derived CDR1 and CDR2 are LGHNA and YSLEER. The CDR3 loop spans 16 amino acids. V was cut by 1 base and J by 4 bases, with 16 bases left in between. The CDR3 here is CASSQGLLRGGETQYF. The CDR3, as DNA: TGCGCCAGCAGCCAAGGTCTCCTCAGAGGGGGAGAGACCCAGTACTTC.

The gene calls are TRBV19 and TRBJ1-1; D not resolved. With 3 bases removed from V and 1 base from J, the gap between germline ends came to 6 bases. The CDR3 is made up of 13 amino acids. Germline-derived CDR1 and CDR2 are LNHDA and SQIVND (reference sequence). CDR3 DNA: TGTGCCAGTAGTATTAGGCCGAACACTGAAGCTTTCTTT. It codes for CASSIRPNTEAFF.

The genes are TRBV5-6 and TRBJ2-5, with no clear D. Deletions cut 6 bases from V and 5 bases from J, with 14 bases between. CDR1 is SGHDT, CDR2 YYEEEE, per germline. This CDR3 has 13 amino acids. The CDR3 DNA follows: TGTGCCAGCACTCTAAAACCCGGGGAGACCCAGTACTTC. Translation: CASTLKPGETQYF.

The gene calls are TRBV6-1 and TRBJ2-7; possibly TRBD1 for D (6 bases). This CDR3 contains 11 residues. V was pared by 5 bases and J by 6 bases, with 8 bases between. The germline V gene encodes CDR1 MNHNS and CDR2 SASEGT. The CDR3 coding sequence is TGTGCCAGCAGTAACAGGGTCGAGCAGTACTTC. It specifies CASSNRVEQYF.

This chain uses TRBV4-1 with TRBJ1-4; D gene unclear. The CDR3 is 17 residues long. Germline CDR1 is MGHRA and CDR2 is YSYEKL. V dropped 0 bases and J dropped 4 bases, with 15 bases sitting between them. CDR3 sequence reads: CASSQEGWAAINEKLFF. The CDR3 coding sequence is TGCGCCAGCAGCCAAGAGGGGTGGGCAGCTATTAATGAAAAACTGTTTTTT.

The chain has TRBV27 and TRBJ2-7; D uncertain. Germline V gene sequence: CDR1 MNHEY, CDR2 SMNVEV (reference sequence). Trimming shortened V by 2 bases and J by 2 bases, and 13 bases separated the two germline ends. CDR3 length: 15 residues. CDR3 in amino acids: CASSLVGAGPYEQYF. CDR3 in DNA: TGTGCCAGCAGTTTAGTGGGTGCAGGCCCCTACGAGCAGTACTTC.

The chain recombines TRBV6-1 with TRBJ1-2, with D hard to call. CDR3 size: 13 residues. Germline CDR1 and CDR2: MNHNS and SASEGT. V lost 2 bases and J lost 7, with 11 bases in between. In DNA form, the CDR3 reads TGTGCCAGCAGTGAATCCCCCGTCCGTGGCTACACCTTC. Amino acid sequence: CASSESPVRGYTF.

This clone was picked up one time. The chain joins TRBV4-3 to TRBJ1-2; D uncertain. CDR3 length: 15 residues. The ends were cut back, 1 base at V and 0 bases at J, with 9 bases in the middle. Germline CDR1 and CDR2: LGHNA and YSLEER. In DNA form, the CDR3 reads TGCGCCAGCAGCCAAGTAATCGGAGCTAACTATGGCTACACCTTC. The encoded protein is CASSQVIGANYGYTF.

The chain employs TRBV5-4 and TRBJ1-3; tentative D call: TRBD1 (5 bases). The V and J ends lost 0 bases and 0 bases respectively, with 13 bases between them. Germline V gene lookup returns CDR1 SGHNT and CDR2 YYREEE (reference sequence). The CDR3 loop spans 17 amino acids. The CDR3 DNA reads TGTGCCAGCAGCTTGGGTGGGGGGACCCGCTCTGGAAACACCATATATTTT. Amino acid sequence: CASSLGGGTRSGNTIYF.

In its sample, this clone was seen a few times. The chain has TRBV2 and TRBJ1-2; TRBD1 matches at 7 bases. Germline CDR1 and CDR2: SNHLY and FYNNEI. Trimming took 6 bases from V and 4 from J; bases not matched to a gene: 11. The CDR3 is 15 amino acids. CDR3 residues: CASSKAGTVGYGYTF. DNA of the CDR3: TGTGCCAGCAGCAAGGCCGGGACAGTAGGCTATGGCTACACCTTC.

The V call is TRBV7-3, the J call TRBJ1-1; D ambiguous. The CDR3 totals 14 residues. Germline-derived CDR1 and CDR2 are SGHTA and FQGTGA. V was pared by 3 bases and J by 8 bases, with 16 bases between. The CDR3 is CASSFRATRLEAFF. CDR3 sequence (DNA): TGTGCCAGCAGCTTTAGGGCGACCCGGCTGGAAGCTTTCTTT.

The gene calls are TRBV4-1 and TRBJ2-3; D is undetermined. The CDR3 is made up of 14 amino acids. Germline assignment: CDR1 MGHRA and CDR2 YSYEKL. Trimming removed 0 bases from V and 2 bases from J, with 6 bases in between. CDR3 DNA sequence: TGCGCCAGCAGCCAAGAACGGCCCACAGATACGCAGTATTTT. Its translation is CASSQERPTDTQYF.

V and J are TRBV21-1 and TRBJ2-3. TRBV21-1 is a known pseudogene. The CDR3 contains 14 residues. The CDR3 coding sequence is TGTGCCAGCAAAGGCTGGCGTAGCACAGATACGCAGTATTTT. Translation gives CASKGWRSTDTQYF.

This chain joins TRBV11-1 and TRBJ2-5, with D possibly being TRBD2 (6 bases). V was cut by 6 bases and J by 2 bases, with 16 bases left in between. CDR1 is SGHAT, CDR2 FQDESV, per germline (reference sequence). The CDR3 has 15 residues. The CDR3: CASSFRWREQETQYF. DNA of the CDR3: TGTGCCAGCAGTTTTAGGTGGAGGGAACAAGAGACCCAGTACTTC.

The chain couples TRBV11-2 to TRBJ2-2; D perhaps matches TRBD2 (6 bases). The V gene lost 5 bases and the J gene lost 4 bases, with 11 bases spanning the gap. The CDR3 loop spans 14 amino acids. Germline CDR1 reads SGHAT; CDR2 reads FQNNGV. The CDR3, as DNA: TGTGCCAGCAGCAGCCGGGACTTCACCGGGGAGCTGTTTTTT. Protein: CASSSRDFTGELFF.

This CDR3 is CASTGDRFQETQYF. The CDR3 bases are TGTGCCAGCACGGGGGACAGATTTCAAGAGACCCAGTACTTC. The chain employs TRBV2 and TRBJ2-5, with TRBD1 as a possible D gene (7 bases). Germline V gene sequence: CDR1 SNHLY, CDR2 FYNNEI. The ends were cut back, 7 bases at V and 2 bases at J, with 14 bases in the middle. The length of the CDR3 is 14 residues.

This rearrangement joins TRBV7-2 to TRBJ2-2, with D possibly being TRBD1 or TRBD2 (5 bases each). Germline lookup yields CDR1 SGHTA and CDR2 FQGNSA. V was trimmed by 4 bases and J by 6 bases, leaving 9 bases between them. The CDR3 extends over 13 amino acids. The CDR3 DNA reads as TGTGCCAGCAGCTCAGTGGGGGCCGGGGAGCTGTTTTTT. Amino acids: CASSSVGAGELFF.

The V and J genes are TRBV7-6 and TRBJ2-7; D remains ambiguous. The CDR3 consists of 16 residues. Germline values: CDR1 SGHVS, CDR2 FNYEAQ. Trimming stripped 1 base from V and 0 bases from J, with 13 bases between. CDR3 sequence: CASSLGSGTASYEQYF. The CDR3 DNA follows: TGTGCCAGCAGCTTAGGATCCGGCACTGCCTCCTACGAGCAGTACTTC.

The chain uses TRBV11-1 and TRBJ1-1; 9 nucleotides match TRBD1. The CDR3 has 16 amino acids. The germline V gene encodes CDR1 SGHAT and CDR2 FQDESV (reference sequence). Germline trimming cut 4 bases from V and 4 bases from J; bases unmatched to any gene: 10. This CDR3 is CASSSLRDRAGTEAFF. CDR3 nucleotide sequence: TGTGCCAGCAGCTCCCTCCGGGACAGGGCAGGCACTGAAGCTTTCTTT. The variable domain in full, completed from reference TRBV11-1 and TRBJ1-1, reads EAEVAQSPRYKITEKSQAVAFWCDPISGHATLYWYRQILGQGPELLVQFQDESVVDDSQLPKDRFSAERLKGVDSTLKIQPAELGDSAMYLCASSSLRDRAGTEAFFGQGTRLTVV.

The V and J genes are TRBV29-1 and TRBJ1-2; 10 bases map to TRBD1. V shed 1 base and J 3 bases; nucleotides not matched to a gene: 11. This CDR3 contains 17 residues. Germline assignment: CDR1 SQVTM and CDR2 ANQGSEA. The CDR3 sequence: CSVEVRQGARGDYGYTF. The CDR3 nucleotides are TGCAGCGTTGAAGTGCGACAGGGGGCGCGGGGGGACTATGGCTACACCTTC. The entire variable domain, with the rest obtained from reference TRBV29-1 and TRBJ1-2, is as follows: SAVISQKPSRDICQRGTSLTIQCQVDSQVTMMFWYRQQPGQSLTLIATANQGSEATYESGFVIDKFPISRPNLTFSTLTVSNMSPEDSSIYLCSVEVRQGARGDYGYTFGSGTRLTVV.

V usage is TRBV6-5 and J usage is TRBJ2-7; TRBD2 aligns across 9 bases. This CDR3 contains 15 residues. The junction had 5 bases not matched to a gene; V was cut back by 2 bases and J by 3 bases. Germline loops: CDR1 MNHEY, CDR2 SVGAGI. The CDR3 is CASSYPSGDHYEQYF. The CDR3 DNA reads as TGTGCCAGCAGTTACCCTAGCGGGGACCACTACGAGCAGTACTTC.

V and J are TRBV4-1 and TRBJ2-1; D unresolved. V shed 0 bases and J shed 4 bases, with 13 bases lying between them. The CDR3 has 16 amino acids. The germline V gene has CDR1 MGHRA and CDR2 YSYEKL. The CDR3 DNA sequence: TGCGCCAGCAGCCAAGATGGAGACTTTGTGTACAATGAGCAGTTCTTC. This gives the protein CASSQDGDFVYNEQFF.

The J gene is TRBJ2-5, the V gene TRBV11-2; possibly TRBD2 for D (6 bases). Germline CDR1 SGHAT, CDR2 FQNNGV. The V and J ends lost 3 bases and 1 base respectively, with 9 bases between them. The CDR3 runs to 14 residues. The CDR3 DNA follows: TGTGCCAGCAGCTTTGCGGGACGCCAAGAGACCCAGTACTTC. Translating it yields CASSFAGRQETQYF.

The chain carries TRBV21-1 and TRBJ2-4; the table assigns TRBD2, which was not confirmed against the DNA. TRBV21-1 is marked as a pseudogene. The CDR3 covers 16 residues. CDR3 loop: CASSKRASGAPNIQYF. The CDR3 DNA reads TGTGCCAGCAGCAAAAGGGCTAGCGGAGCCCCAAACATTCAGTACTTC.

The V gene is TRBV10-1, the J gene TRBJ2-6, with TRBD2 matching over 8 bases. With V trimmed by 8 bases and J by 0 bases, 9 bases remained unmatched. Germline CDR1 is WNHNN and CDR2 is SYGVQD (reference sequence). The CDR3 is 17 residues long. Written as DNA, the CDR3 is TGCGCCAGCCTTCCCCCCAGCGGGAGCTCTGGGGCCAACGTCCTGACTTTC. This translates into CASLPPSGSSGANVLTF.

This chain joins TRBV6-6 and TRBJ1-2; 7 nucleotides agree with TRBD1. V shed 2 bases, J shed 2 bases, and the junction held 2 bases outside the gene matches. CDR1 is MNHNY and CDR2 is SVGAGI in the germline V gene (reference sequence). The CDR3 has 14 residues. CDR3 amino acids: CASSYRGQNYGYTF. The CDR3 nucleotides are TGTGCCAGCAGTTACCGGGGACAGAACTATGGCTACACCTTC.

The rearrangement joins TRBV7-2 to TRBJ2-5; a weak D match, TRBD2 (5 bases). The CDR3 length is 13 residues. Trimming cost V 3 bases and J 5 bases, with 10 bases left between them. The V gene's germline CDR1 is SGHTA and CDR2 FQGNSA. The CDR3 bases are TGTGCCAGCAGCTTCCTACGGGGTGAGACCCAGTACTTC. Translated: CASSFLRGETQYF.

The chain joins TRBV7-8 to TRBJ2-5, with D hard to call. The CDR3 runs to 14 residues. V lost 3 bases, J lost 7 bases, and 15 bases lay in between. Per germline, CDR1 SGHVS and CDR2 FQNEAQ. CDR3 sequence: CASSFGELVLTQYF. The CDR3 DNA sequence: TGTGCCAGCAGCTTTGGGGAATTGGTTTTGACCCAGTACTTC.